Following are 30 T cell receptor beta chains from one sample sequenced in a study of shared clonotypes between healthy human individuals. Method: immunoSEQ multiplex PCR; TCRdb's copy keeps in-frame clones and lacks some. Found here are some 660,000 clones, about 80% of them singletons; the top ten hold under 2%. The sequencing input was memory CD4+ T cells sorted from blood. The subset was: CD45RA-negative fraction. These receptors came from a woman in her 30s in good health.

V gene TRBV28 combines with J gene TRBJ1-4; 8 positions agree with TRBD1. V gave up 5 bases and J gave up 6 bases; unmatched junction bases: 8. From germline, CDR1 is MDHEN and CDR2 SYDVKM. The CDR3 covers 15 residues. The CDR3 region has the DNA TGTGCCAGCAGTACACCACAGGGGGTGCATGAAAAACTGTTTTTT. Its translation is CASSTPQGVHEKLFF.

The J gene is TRBJ1-1, the V gene TRBV9; D ambiguous. The CDR3 contains 14 residues. Germline CDR1 and CDR2: SGDLS and YYNGEE. V was cut by 3 bases and J by 5 bases, with 14 bases left in between. The CDR3 reads CASSADAFGTEAFF. The CDR3 coding sequence is TGTGCCAGCAGCGCGGATGCTTTTGGGACTGAAGCTTTCTTT.

Only one count was recorded for this clone. This sequence joins TRBV2 and TRBJ2-5; tentative D call: TRBD1 (6 bases). The germline V gene has CDR1 SNHLY and CDR2 FYNNEI. V lost 6 bases, J lost 5 bases, and 16 bases lay in between. The CDR3 sequence is 14 residues long. Here the CDR3 reads CASSALAGVETQYF. CDR3 in DNA: TGTGCCAGCAGCGCGTTAGCAGGGGTCGAGACCCAGTACTTC.

This rearrangement joins TRBV28 to TRBJ2-1, with TRBD2 matching 10 bases. In germline, CDR1 is MDHEN, CDR2 SYDVKM. The CDR3 length is 17 residues. Trimming took 5 bases from V and 0 from J; bases not matched to a gene: 7. CDR3: CASSTTGTSASYNEQFF. The CDR3 DNA reads as TGTGCCAGCAGTACCACCGGGACTAGCGCCTCCTACAATGAGCAGTTCTTC.

The gene calls are TRBV7-2 and TRBJ2-3; 10 nucleotides line up with TRBD2. This CDR3 region has 17 residues. Germline trimming cut 5 bases from V and 1 base from J; bases unmatched to any gene: 9. The germline gives CDR1 SGHTA, CDR2 FQGNSA. The CDR3 nucleotides are TGTGCCAGCAGCAAAGCTAGCGGGAGTAGGGGCACAGATACGCAGTATTTT. It yields the protein CASSKASGSRGTDTQYF. The entire variable domain, with the rest obtained from reference TRBV7-2 and TRBJ2-3, is as follows: GAGVSQSPSNKVTEKGKDVELRCDPISGHTALYWYRQSLGQGLEFLIYFQGNSAPDKSGLPSDRFSAERTGGSVSTLTIQRTQQEDSAVYLCASSKASGSRGTDTQYFGPGTRLTVL.

J is TRBJ1-1 and V is TRBV28; D remains unclear. The V gene's germline CDR1 is MDHEN and CDR2 SYDVKM. The V end was cut by 1 base, the J end by 2 bases, with 8 bases between. The CDR3 sequence is 14 residues long. Here the CDR3 reads CASSLFSQNTEAFF. CDR3 nucleotide sequence: TGTGCCAGCAGTTTATTTTCACAAAACACTGAAGCTTTCTTT.

V is TRBV2 and J is TRBJ2-2, with 12 bases matching TRBD2. V lost 6 bases and J lost 6; bases outside the gene matches: 8. Per germline, CDR1 SNHLY and CDR2 FYNNEI. This CDR3 spans 16 amino acids. Written as DNA, the CDR3 is TGTGCCAGCAGCGGTAGGACTAGCGGGACCTCCGGGGAGCTGTTTTTT. This codes for CASSGRTSGTSGELFF.

The chain couples TRBV19 to TRBJ2-2; D is unresolved. CDR1 and CDR2 (germline): LNHDA, SQIVND (reference sequence). The CDR3 is made up of 9 amino acids. Between the trimmed V and J ends, which lost 11 bases and 9 bases, there was a span of 7 bases. The CDR3 protein is CAPPRELFF. CDR3 coding DNA: TGTGCCCCCCCCCGGGAGCTGTTTTTT.

The CDR3, as DNA: TGTGCCAGCAGTTTAGGAAGGGAGGACACTGAAGCTTTCTTT. As protein: CASSLGREDTEAFF. This rearrangement joins TRBV28 to TRBJ1-1; D uncertain. V was shortened by 2 bases and J by 3 bases, with 10 bases between the two germline ends. CDR3 length: 14 residues. CDR1 and CDR2 (germline): MDHEN, SYDVKM.

Concerning this clone: Other nucleotide sequences from this sample produce the same CDR3. The chain combines TRBV5-1 with TRBJ1-5; D is perhaps TRBD1 (5 bases). Germline V gene lookup returns CDR1 SGHRS and CDR2 YFSETQ. The CDR3 totals 13 residues. Trimming shortened V by 5 bases and J by 7 bases, and 13 bases separated the two germline ends. The CDR3 reads CASSFERGQPQHF. CDR3 nucleotide sequence: TGCGCCAGCAGTTTCGAGCGGGGGCAGCCCCAGCATTTT.

V gene TRBV2 combines with J gene TRBJ1-2, with 12 bases that match TRBD1. Losses at the gene ends were 6 bases for V and 7 bases for J; bases not matched to a gene: 3. This CDR3 has 13 amino acids. Germline V lookup: CDR1 SNHLY, CDR2 FYNNEI. In DNA form, the CDR3 reads TGTGCCAGCAGGGGACAGGGGGCGAGTGGCTACACCTTC. As protein: CASRGQGASGYTF.

The gene calls are TRBV5-1 and TRBJ1-5; TRBD1 is a possible D gene (6 bases). CDR3 length equals 16 residues. Germline CDR1 SGHRS, CDR2 YFSETQ. V was cut by 1 base and J by 4 bases, with 15 bases left in between. The CDR3 reads CASSLSSGGANQPQHF. Here the CDR3 DNA reads TGCGCCAGCAGCTTGAGTTCTGGGGGCGCGAATCAGCCCCAGCATTTT.

Turning to this clone: This specimen includes other DNA sequences encoding the same CDR3. V usage is TRBV9 and J usage is TRBJ2-3; D is uncertain. CDR3 size: 12 residues. CDR1 and CDR2 from the germline V gene are SGDLS and YYNGEE. Trimming removed 2 bases at V and 3 bases at J, with 4 bases between. Here the CDR3 DNA reads TGTGCCAGCAGCGTCAGGACAGATACGCAGTATTTT. Translation gives CASSVRTDTQYF.

This chain uses TRBV11-2 with TRBJ2-1; 7 nucleotides agree with TRBD1. After removal of 3 bases from V and 6 bases from J, the junction contained 8 bases not matched to a gene. Germline loops: CDR1 SGHAT, CDR2 FQNNGV. The CDR3 consists of 15 residues. The DNA for the CDR3 is TGTGCCAGCAGCTTTTCGACAGGGATTGGCAATGAGCAGTTCTTC. It translates to CASSFSTGIGNEQFF.

This chain uses TRBV28 with TRBJ2-5; maybe TRBD2 (5 bases). Germline V gene lookup returns CDR1 MDHEN and CDR2 SYDVKM. The CDR3 totals 13 residues. V shed 8 bases and J shed 2 bases, with 12 bases lying between them. The CDR3 is CASPEGRQETQYF. CDR3 bases: TGTGCCAGCCCCGAAGGGAGACAAGAGACCCAGTACTTC.

The chain uses TRBV5-1 and TRBJ1-2; D uncertain. The CDR3 extends over 14 amino acids. Germline CDR1 reads SGHRS; CDR2 reads YFSETQ. V lost 0 bases and J lost 0, with 6 bases in between. DNA for the CDR3: TGCGCCAGCAGCTTGGGCAGTTCTAACTATGGCTACACCTTC. As protein: CASSLGSSNYGYTF.

V gene TRBV28 combines with J gene TRBJ2-1; D call uncertain. Germline CDR1 MDHEN, CDR2 SYDVKM. Trimming removed 3 bases at V and 3 bases at J, with 9 bases between. This CDR3 spans 14 amino acids. This CDR3 is CASSLSLGYNEQFF. The CDR3 nucleotides read TGTGCCAGCAGTTTGAGTTTAGGCTACAATGAGCAGTTCTTC.

The chain uses TRBV7-9 and TRBJ2-1; no reliable D call. Germline CDR1 reads SEHNR; CDR2 reads FQNEAQ (reference sequence). The ends were cut back, 5 bases at V and 4 bases at J, with 9 bases in the middle. This CDR3 has 13 residues. The CDR3 is CASSRSEYNEQFF. CDR3 nucleotide sequence: TGTGCCAGCAGCCGATCCGAATACAATGAGCAGTTCTTC. The variable domain in full, completed from reference TRBV7-9 and TRBJ2-1, reads DTGVSQNPRHKITKRGQNVTFRCDPISEHNRLYWYRQTLGQGPEFLTYFQNEAQLEKSRLLSDRFSAERPKGSFSTLEIQRTEQGDSAMYLCASSRSEYNEQFFGPGTRLTVL.

The V and J genes are TRBV10-2 and TRBJ2-5; 7 bases match TRBD1. CDR1 is WSHSY and CDR2 is SAAADI in the germline V gene. The CDR3 extends over 13 amino acids. V shed 5 bases and J 4 bases; nucleotides not matched to a gene: 4. CDR3 residues: CASSLRTGETQYF. The CDR3 DNA is TGCGCCAGCAGTCTACGGACAGGAGAGACCCAGTACTTC.

In nucleotides, the CDR3 is TGTGCCAGCACCTCCGGGGGGACCAAGCGGGATGGCTACACCTTC. This encodes CASTSGGTKRDGYTF. The chain links TRBV28 to TRBJ1-2; tentative D call: TRBD1 (5 bases). CDR3 length: 15 amino acids. Germline CDR1 MDHEN, CDR2 SYDVKM. Trimming cost V 7 bases and J 6 bases, with 21 bases left between them.

The J gene is TRBJ2-5, the V gene TRBV27; TRBD1 agrees at 10 bases. This CDR3 region has 15 residues. Germline V gives CDR1 MNHEY, CDR2 SMNVEV (reference sequence). J gave up 4 bases and V 5 bases, and 7 bases lay outside the gene matches. The CDR3 DNA reads TGTGCCAGCAGTATCGGGACAGGGGACGGAGAGACCCAGTACTTC. Translated: CASSIGTGDGETQYF.

The rearrangement links TRBV4-2 to TRBJ1-4; D ambiguous. Germline loops: CDR1 LGHNA, CDR2 YNFKEQ. V dropped 1 base and J dropped 8 bases, with 11 bases sitting between them. CDR3 length: 14 residues. In DNA, the CDR3 is TGTGCCAGCAGCCAAGGAATGGCGGGAGAAAAACTGTTTTTT. Amino acid sequence: CASSQGMAGEKLFF.

V is TRBV27 and J is TRBJ2-7, with D tentatively TRBD1 (8 bases). Germline V lookup: CDR1 MNHEY, CDR2 SMNVEV (reference sequence). The V and J ends lost 2 bases and 3 bases respectively, with 17 bases between them. This CDR3 comprises 16 residues. In DNA, the CDR3 is TGTGCCAGCAGTTTACTCGGACAGGGAGGGTACTACGAGCAGTACTTC. Its protein product is CASSLLGQGGYYEQYF.

The chain couples TRBV19 to TRBJ1-5; TRBD1 matches at 7 bases. V dropped 7 bases and J dropped 3; count of bases not matched to a gene: 12. CDR3 length: 16 residues. The V gene's germline CDR1 is LNHDA and CDR2 SQIVND (reference sequence). CDR3 in amino acids: CASNSRRDSNNQPQHF. The CDR3 coding sequence is TGTGCCAGTAACTCAAGAAGGGACAGCAACAATCAGCCCCAGCATTTT.

This clone was observed once. The V and J genes are TRBV27 and TRBJ2-2; TRBD2 aligns across 12 bases. Trimming removed 6 bases from V and 5 bases from J; junction bases left unmatched: 10. Germline V gives CDR1 MNHEY, CDR2 SMNVEV (reference sequence). The CDR3 totals 17 residues. The DNA for the CDR3 is TGTGCCAGCAGCTTGGTACCGGGACTAGCGGGTACCGGGGAGCTGTTTTTT. Translated: CASSLVPGLAGTGELFF.

This clone was seen at least ten times. This same CDR3 is encoded by further DNA sequences in the sample. The V gene is TRBV6-5, the J gene TRBJ1-3; D might be TRBD1 (5 bases). CDR1 MNHEY and CDR2 SVGAGI come from the germline V gene. This CDR3 spans 15 amino acids. With 6 bases removed from V and 0 bases from J, the gap between germline ends came to 12 bases. The CDR3 nucleotides read TGTGCCAGCAGACCGGGACTCCGCTCTGGAAACACCATATATTTT. Encoded protein: CASRPGLRSGNTIYF.

This clone was observed a single time. The gene calls are TRBV6-1 and TRBJ2-3; the D is unclear. The CDR3 covers 13 residues. V was pared by 5 bases and J by 3 bases, with 9 bases between. CDR1 is MNHNS, CDR2 SASEGT, per germline. The CDR3 loop reads CASSYDRTDTQYF. The CDR3 nucleotides read TGTGCCAGCAGTTATGACCGAACAGATACGCAGTATTTT.

The V gene is TRBV10-2, the J gene TRBJ1-2, with D uncertain. The CDR3 is made up of 13 amino acids. Trimming removed 3 bases from V and 3 bases from J, with 8 bases in between. The V gene's germline CDR1 is WSHSY and CDR2 SAAADI. The CDR3 nucleotides are TGCGCCAGCAGTGATCGAGCTTACTATGGCTACACCTTC. It encodes CASSDRAYYGYTF.

The rearrangement uses TRBV19 and TRBJ2-1; 9 bases are shared with TRBD2. There are 16 residues in the CDR3. CDR1 is LNHDA and CDR2 is SQIVND in the germline V gene (reference sequence). Trimming cost V 7 bases and J 8 bases; bases outside gene matches: 15. The CDR3 sequence is CASKASGTYGGDEQFF. The CDR3 DNA follows: TGTGCCAGTAAGGCTAGCGGGACGTACGGGGGGGATGAGCAGTTCTTC.

This chain links TRBV4-1 with TRBJ1-5; tentative D call: TRBD1 (6 bases). Germline CDR1 is MGHRA and CDR2 is YSYEKL. V dropped 4 bases and J dropped 0 bases, with 13 bases sitting between them. CDR3 size: 16 residues. CDR3 loop: CASSPVTGYSNQPQHF. The DNA of the CDR3 is TGCGCCAGCAGCCCAGTGACAGGTTATAGCAATCAGCCCCAGCATTTT.